The T cell receptor (beta chain) under discussion was sequenced for a study of vaccination and CD4 T cells after COVID-19. The overall study: Vaccination of participants consisted of two doses of either BNT162b2 or mRNA-1273 vaccine.

The Oncomine TCR Beta short-read assay generated sequence data from the DNA of cultured CD4+ T cells. TCRdb used MiXCR to reprocess the PCR reads, holding one entry per CDR3 protein. The sample records approximately 4,300 distinct CDR3 sequences, about 38% being singletons. Per the germline V gene, CDR1 is ENHRY and CDR2 is SYGVKD. The length of the CDR3 is 13 residues. V lost 11 bases, J lost 13 bases, and 21 bases lay in between. This clonotype is judged large. Its antigen is undetermined. Treatment given: approximately nine-day PBMC culture with coronavirus spike peptide pools or control peptides (ViraFEST assay).

The chain joins TRBV10-3 to TRBJ1-6; no firm D call. Sequenced material: CD4+ T cells from blood, cultured in vitro. The sequence was obtained from a human donor who had recovered from COVID-19. As DNA, the CDR3 is TGTGCCGGGTCGGACGGTCTATTATCGCCCCTCCACTTT. It codes for CAGSDGLLSPLHF.